This T cell receptor (beta chain) stems from a study of blood T cell repertoires in COVID-19. The wider study: Donors in the United States, Italy and Spain gave samples during acute or convalescent COVID-19.

The germline V gene has CDR1 LGHDT and CDR2 YNNKEL (reference sequence). The CDR3 covers 16 residues. J was trimmed by 3 bases and V by 3 bases; bases with no gene match: 11. Profiling relied on immunoSEQ multiplex PCR, and the TCRdb table lists in-frame clones only, not all of them. The sample yields roughly 220,000 clones, roughly 80% seen once. The chain has TRBV3-1 (or the pseudogene TRBV3-2) and TRBJ2-7, with 7 bases lining up with TRBD1. This sequence originates from a man aged 25 to 45 with active or convalescent COVID-19. Sequences were obtained from peripheral blood. The CDR3 DNA reads as TGTGCCAGCAGCCAGGACTCCAGGGGGTCGGGCTACGAGCAGTACTTC. This encodes CASSQDSRGSGYEQYF.